This T cell receptor beta chain originates from a study of Ad26.COV2.S vaccination and SARS-CoV-2 variants. Study-level findings and limits: TCR breadth and depth estimates may have understated total T cell responses. Marked by substantial breadth, spike-specific CD8+ and CD4+ T cell responses were reportedly seen after vaccination.

As regards this clone: Its target is unknown.

The CDR3 runs 13 residues. Losses at the gene ends were 5 bases for V and 6 bases for J; bases not matched to a gene: 6. Germline V gives CDR1 LNHDA, CDR2 SQIVND (reference sequence). Repertoires were generated with immunoSEQ multiplex PCR, while TCRdb's copy carries only in-frame clones and drops some. The repertoire holds under 300,000 clones, with about 83% as singletons. Sample treatment: 19 received Ad26.COV2.S at low or high dose, single or two shots; about five received placebo; per-sample allocation not given. Repertoires come from day 63 after the first vaccine or placebo injection. An Ad26 vector carrying the Wuhan-strain SARS-CoV-2 spike served as the vaccine.

The sequenced sample was peripheral blood, obtained in a trial of Ad26.COV2.S vaccine versus placebo. This chain uses TRBV19 with TRBJ1-2; 7 bases fit TRBD1. This clonotype was sampled from a person between 18 and 65 years old who received the Ad26.COV2.S COVID-19 vaccine or a placebo. The CDR3, as DNA: TGTGCCAGTAGTTATGGACAGGCAAATGGCTACACCTTC. It yields the protein CASSYGQANGYTF. Variable domain in full (rest from reference TRBV19 and TRBJ1-2): DGGITQSPKYLFRKEGQNVTLSCEQNLNHDAMYWYRQDPGQGLRLIYYSQIVNDFQKGDIAEGYSVSREKKESFPLTVTSAQKNPTAFYLCASSYGQANGYTFGSGTRLTVV.